This T cell receptor (beta chain) was documented in a study of CD8 T cells in Susac syndrome. Study at large: Clinical remission applied to fewer than ten sequenced Susac syndrome patients, and roughly six had active disease.

Random hexamers served to reverse transcribe roughly 0.5 to 1 ug RNA. Using its own MiXCR run on the immunoSEQ multiplex PCR reads, TCRdb lists one record per CDR3 protein. The sample holds 100,000 to 150,000 distinct CDR3 sequences; around 94% are singletons and the top ten take approximately 0.2%. In its sample, this clonotype was seen once. V dropped 1 base and J dropped 5; count of bases not matched to a gene: 3. CDR1 and CDR2 from the germline V gene are KGHSH and LQKENI. The CDR3 covers 14 residues. This sequence originates from a human donor with Susac syndrome. The sequenced sample was CD8+ T cells from PBMCs. The V and J genes are TRBV18 and TRBJ2-5, with 8 bases that match TRBD1. The CDR3 DNA sequence: TGTGCCAGCTCACCACTGGACAGGGTCGAGACCCAGTACTTC. This sequence encodes CASSPLDRVETQYF.